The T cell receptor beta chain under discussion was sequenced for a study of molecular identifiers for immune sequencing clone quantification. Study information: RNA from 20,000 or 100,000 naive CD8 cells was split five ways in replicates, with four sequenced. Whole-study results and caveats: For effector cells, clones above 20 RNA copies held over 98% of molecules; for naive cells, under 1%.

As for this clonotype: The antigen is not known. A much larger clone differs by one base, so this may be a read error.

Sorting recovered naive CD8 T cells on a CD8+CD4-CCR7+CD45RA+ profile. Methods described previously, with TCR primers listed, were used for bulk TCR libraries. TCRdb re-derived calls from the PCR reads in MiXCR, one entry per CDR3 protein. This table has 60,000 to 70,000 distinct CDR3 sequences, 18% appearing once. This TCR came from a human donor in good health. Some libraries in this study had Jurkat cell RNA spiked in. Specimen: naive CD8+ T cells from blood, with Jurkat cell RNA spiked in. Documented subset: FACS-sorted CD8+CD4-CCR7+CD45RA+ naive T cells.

In DNA form, the CDR3 reads TGTGCCATCAGTGAGAACGGCAGGGGGAAGGCTAATGAAAAACTGCTTTTT. This sequence encodes CAISENGRGKANEKLLF. V is TRBV10-3 and J is TRBJ1-4, with 7 bases aligning to TRBD1. Per germline, CDR1 ENHRY and CDR2 SYGVKD. The CDR3 is 17 residues long.